Each of the 31 T cell receptor beta chains below was sequenced from the same sample in a study of beta chain features in type 1 diabetes (dated by TCRdb to 2017 to 2018). Library preparation was by the immunoSEQ multiplex PCR assay. All of the isolated RNA was reverse transcribed with the High Capacity cDNA Reverse Transcription Kit, so expressed TCRB transcripts were sequenced. The source is immuneACCESS, and TCRdb retained only in-frame sequences with V and J called. Part of the clones is not carried over; for the studies checked, unresolved V genes explain less than half of this, and the remainder is unexplained. The sample table lists under 450,000 clones, about 15% of them with a count of one. Less than 0.04% of the sample lies in the top ten. Input material: naive CD4+ T cells from blood. Per the publication, the cell subset or site label means: true naive CD4+ T cells. These receptors all come from a man aged 25 to 40 in good health.

The J gene is TRBJ2-1, the V gene TRBV9, with TRBD2 identical over 7 bases. This CDR3 spans 16 amino acids. Germline V CDR1 and CDR2: SGDLS, YYNGEE. J gave up 6 bases and V 1 base, and 10 bases lay outside the gene matches. In DNA form, the CDR3 reads TGTGCCAGCAGCGTACTCCCCGCGGGAGCGGCCAATGAGCAGTTCTTC. Amino acid sequence: CASSVLPAGAANEQFF.

V usage is TRBV9 and J usage is TRBJ2-3; the D gene is possibly TRBD1 (6 bases). Trimming left V 0 bases short and J 6 bases short, with 17 bases between. Per the germline V gene, CDR1 is SGDLS and CDR2 is YYNGEE. This CDR3 region has 16 residues. The CDR3 region is CASSVAQQGRWDTQYF. Written as DNA, the CDR3 is TGTGCCAGCAGCGTAGCTCAGCAGGGGCGATGGGATACGCAGTATTTT.

This clone has more than one count but fewer than ten. V gene TRBV7-2 combines with J gene TRBJ2-7, with 9 bases matching TRBD1. The germline V gene encodes CDR1 SGHTA and CDR2 FQGNSA. J gave up 2 bases and V 5 bases, and 4 bases lay outside the gene matches. This CDR3 has 14 residues. CDR3 DNA: TGTGCCAGCAGCCCGTGGACAGGGGCCTACGAGCAGTACTTC. It yields the protein CASSPWTGAYEQYF.

This chain connects TRBV9 to TRBJ2-2; D possibly uses TRBD1 or TRBD2 (6 bases each). The germline V gene has CDR1 SGDLS and CDR2 YYNGEE. The ends were cut back, 0 bases at V and 6 bases at J, with 12 bases in the middle. This CDR3 is 15 amino acids long. The CDR3 reads CASSVGGGRPGELFF. The CDR3 region has the DNA TGTGCCAGCAGCGTAGGTGGGGGGCGCCCCGGGGAGCTGTTTTTT. Full variable domain (outside the CDR3, taken from reference TRBV9 and TRBJ2-2): DSGVTQTPKHLITATGQRVTLRCSPRSGDLSVYWYQQSLDQGLQFLIQYYNGEERAKGNILERFSAQQFPDLHSELNLSSLELGDSALYFCASSVGGGRPGELFFGEGSRLTVL.

This clone was seen more than once but under ten times. CDR3 sequence: CASSTGARGNQPQHF. DNA for the CDR3: TGTGCCAGCAGTACAGGGGCGAGGGGCAATCAGCCCCAGCATTTT. The chain links TRBV2 to TRBJ1-5, with TRBD1 matching over 7 bases. Germline trimming cut 5 bases from V and 2 bases from J; bases unmatched to any gene: 6. CDR3 length equals 15 residues. Germline CDR1 and CDR2: SNHLY and FYNNEI.

This CDR3 reads CAWSVLAVGEQFF. DNA for the CDR3: TGTGCCTGGAGTGTACTGGCAGTTGGTGAGCAGTTCTTC. This chain joins TRBV30 and TRBJ2-1, with D unclear. The V and J ends lost 0 bases and 9 bases respectively, with 12 bases between them. Germline V gene lookup returns CDR1 GTSNPN and CDR2 SVGIG (reference sequence). There are 13 residues in the CDR3.

The rearrangement joins TRBV4-2 to TRBJ1-2; no firm D call. The CDR3 has 16 residues. Germline CDR1 is LGHNA and CDR2 is YNFKEQ. V lost 0 bases and J lost 6, with 17 bases in between. CDR3 sequence: CASSQEGLRFSDGYTF. The CDR3, as DNA: TGTGCCAGCAGCCAAGAAGGCCTGAGATTCTCGGATGGCTACACCTTC.

This clone appeared many times. This chain joins TRBV13 and TRBJ2-7; TRBD1 matches at 8 bases. Germline CDR1 and CDR2: PRHDT and FYEKMQ (reference sequence). This CDR3 region has 14 residues. V lost 5 bases, J lost 4 bases, and 7 bases stayed unmatched. The CDR3 nucleotides read TGTGCCAGCAGCGACAGGGGTATCTCTTACGAGCAGTACTTC. It specifies CASSDRGISYEQYF.

The V call is TRBV25-1, the J call TRBJ2-1, with TRBD2 matching 8 bases. Germline V CDR1 and CDR2: MGHDK, SYGVNS. The CDR3 sequence is 16 residues long. The junction had 4 bases not matched to a gene; V was cut back by 3 bases and J by 0 bases. DNA of the CDR3: TGTGCCAGCAGTGAGAGCGGGAGCCCCTCCTACAATGAGCAGTTCTTC. Translated, it gives CASSESGSPSYNEQFF.

The V call is TRBV18, the J call TRBJ2-7; D unresolved. Trimming cost V 1 base and J 4 bases, with 8 bases left between them. The CDR3 length is 13 residues. Germline V gene sequence: CDR1 KGHSH, CDR2 LQKENI. CDR3 nucleotides: TGTGCCAGCTCACCACGTGTATTATACGAGCAGTACTTC. Its protein is CASSPRVLYEQYF.

This clone came up a few times. The CDR3 DNA reads TGCGCCAGCAGCAGCGGGGGCCTCACCGGGGAGCTGTTTTTT. Its translation is CASSSGGLTGELFF. The chain recombines TRBV4-1 with TRBJ2-2, with TRBD2 matching 8 bases. Per germline, CDR1 MGHRA and CDR2 YSYEKL. The V gene end was trimmed by 5 bases and the J gene end by 4 bases; junction bases not matched to a gene: 3. There are 14 residues in the CDR3.

This clone was picked up a small number of times. The chain uses TRBV18 and TRBJ2-2; D is unresolved. Trimming shortened V by 3 bases and J by 11 bases, and 7 bases separated the two germline ends. CDR3 length equals 11 residues. Germline V gene lookup returns CDR1 KGHSH and CDR2 LQKENI. CDR3 loop: CASSPIPELFF. CDR3 DNA: TGTGCCAGCTCACCGATACCAGAGCTGTTTTTT.

Only a few counts were recorded for this clone. The chain links TRBV9 to TRBJ2-7; D call uncertain. The germline CDR1 and CDR2 sequences are SGDLS and YYNGEE. The CDR3 consists of 14 residues. Trimming cost V 0 bases and J 2 bases, with 9 bases left between them. The CDR3 sequence is CASSVGGTAYEQYF. CDR3 in DNA: TGTGCCAGCAGCGTAGGTGGAACGGCCTACGAGCAGTACTTC.

The chain carries TRBV7-3 and TRBJ2-5, with D unresolved. CDR1 is SGHTA and CDR2 is FQGTGA in the germline V gene. Trimming pared 4 bases from V and 5 bases from J, leaving 11 bases between. The CDR3 has 13 amino acids. The CDR3: CASSSAVAETQYF. The CDR3 coding sequence is TGTGCCAGCAGCTCCGCCGTGGCGGAGACCCAGTACTTC.

V usage is TRBV25-1 and J usage is TRBJ2-5, with D possibly matching TRBD1 (5 bases). CDR1 and CDR2 from the germline V gene are MGHDK and SYGVNS. This CDR3 comprises 13 residues. V was shortened by 4 bases and J by 0 bases, with 6 bases between the two germline ends. The chain's CDR3 is CASSGQYQETQYF. CDR3 coding DNA: TGTGCCAGCAGTGGACAGTACCAAGAGACCCAGTACTTC.

This sequence joins TRBV7-2 and TRBJ1-1, with D perhaps TRBD1 (5 bases). There are 13 residues in the CDR3. Trimming took off 1 base at V and 8 bases at J, with 11 bases between the two ends. CDR1 and CDR2 (germline): SGHTA, FQGNSA. Written as DNA, the CDR3 is TGTGCCAGCAGCTTAGTTTTGGGGCGGGAAGCTTTCTTT. Its protein is CASSLVLGREAFF.

This rearrangement joins TRBV18 to TRBJ2-4; 8 nucleotides align to TRBD2. The junction had 11 bases not matched to a gene; V was cut back by 1 base and J by 6 bases. CDR1 is KGHSH, CDR2 LQKENI, per germline. The CDR3 has 17 residues. This CDR3 reads CASSPLPSGRVRNIQYF. The DNA for the CDR3 is TGTGCCAGCTCACCACTCCCCAGCGGGAGAGTCAGAAACATTCAGTACTTC.

This clone has only a few counts. The CDR3 protein is CASSLDRREAQYF. CDR3 coding DNA: TGTGCCAGCAGCTTAGATCGAAGGGAGGCGCAGTATTTT. V is TRBV11-2 and J is TRBJ2-3; D might be TRBD2 (6 bases). Per germline, CDR1 SGHAT and CDR2 FQNNGV. This CDR3 comprises 13 residues. V lost 0 bases to trimming and J lost 10 bases, with 11 bases between them. The full variable domain, in which reference TRBV11-2 and TRBJ2-3 provide the parts outside the CDR3, is EAGVAQSPRYKIIEKRQSVAFWCNPISGHATLYWYQQILGQGPKLLIQFQNNGVVDDSQLPKDRFSAERLKGVDSTLKIQPAKLEDSAVYLCASSLDRREAQYFGPGTRLTVL.

This clone was seen only a few times. The chain recombines TRBV6-5 with TRBJ1-1; D may be TRBD1 (5 bases). The CDR3 totals 13 residues. Trimming left V 7 bases short and J 2 bases short, with 11 bases between. Germline V gene sequence: CDR1 MNHEY, CDR2 SVGAGI. The DNA for the CDR3 is TGTGCCAGCATGCGGCAGGGCAACACTGAAGCTTTCTTT. Its protein product is CASMRQGNTEAFF.

The table lists this clone with a few counts. The chain combines TRBV5-6 with TRBJ1-1; D ambiguous. V was clipped by 3 bases and J by 11 bases, with 20 bases between them. The CDR3 is made up of 14 amino acids. Germline CDR1 is SGHDT and CDR2 is YYEEEE. CDR3 sequence: CASSYGGAGEGAFF. In DNA form, the CDR3 reads TGTGCCAGCAGCTACGGAGGTGCTGGGGAAGGCGCTTTCTTT.

This clone was detected a few times. The genes are TRBV29-1 and TRBJ1-5, with unresolved D. The length of the CDR3 is 12 residues. Germline V gives CDR1 SQVTM, CDR2 ANQGSEA. V lost 3 bases to trimming and J lost 2 bases, with 5 bases between them. CDR3 protein: CSVESGNQPQHF. The CDR3, as DNA: TGCAGCGTTGAGTCGGGCAATCAGCCCCAGCATTTT.

This clone was detected a few times. V and J are TRBV2 and TRBJ2-1; 8 bases map to TRBD1. This CDR3 has 15 residues. Unmatched junction bases numbered 7, after V lost 5 bases and J lost 4 bases. The germline V gene has CDR1 SNHLY and CDR2 FYNNEI. The CDR3 DNA follows: TGTGCCAGCAGTCCTGGACAGGGACCATACAATGAGCAGTTCTTC. Protein sequence: CASSPGQGPYNEQFF.

The rearrangement uses TRBV19 and TRBJ1-1; no reliable D call. Trimming took 4 bases from V and 0 from J, leaving 3 bases between them. Per germline, CDR1 LNHDA and CDR2 SQIVND (reference sequence). The CDR3 has 12 amino acids. The CDR3 sequence: CASSNLNTEAFF. CDR3 DNA sequence: TGTGCCAGTAGTAACCTGAACACTGAAGCTTTCTTT. Full variable domain (remainder filled in from reference TRBV19 and TRBJ1-1): DGGITQSPKYLFRKEGQNVTLSCEQNLNHDAMYWYRQDPGQGLRLIYYSQIVNDFQKGDIAEGYSVSREKKESFPLTVTSAQKNPTAFYLCASSNLNTEAFFGQGTRLTVV.

This clone was found a few times. This sequence joins TRBV6-1 and TRBJ2-3, with D perhaps TRBD1 (5 bases). The germline CDR1 and CDR2 sequences are MNHNS and SASEGT. The CDR3 runs 11 residues. Between the trimmed V and J ends, which lost 8 bases and 6 bases, there was a span of 9 bases. The CDR3 DNA reads as TGTGCCAGCGGGGCGAGGGATACGCAGTATTTT. It is translated as CASGARDTQYF.

The chain has TRBV25-1 and TRBJ2-3; tentative D call: TRBD1 (5 bases). Trimming left V 6 bases short and J 8 bases short, with 15 bases between. The CDR3 totals 13 residues. Germline V gives CDR1 MGHDK, CDR2 SYGVNS. The CDR3 protein is CASSRSSGITQYF. The DNA for the CDR3 is TGTGCCAGCAGCCGATCTTCAGGGATTACGCAGTATTTT.

The rearrangement links TRBV7-6 to TRBJ1-4; D is possibly TRBD1 (6 bases). The germline V gene encodes CDR1 SGHVS and CDR2 FNYEAQ. The CDR3 covers 16 residues. Trimming pared 3 bases from V and 5 bases from J, leaving 16 bases between. CDR3 protein: CASSFLPGQPNEKLFF. The DNA for the CDR3 is TGTGCCAGCAGCTTTCTCCCTGGACAGCCGAATGAAAAACTGTTTTTT.

The chain couples TRBV23-1 to TRBJ1-1, with a possible D match to TRBD1 (6 bases). TRBV23-1 is treated as an ORF (open reading frame) with a function not yet certain. The CDR3 contains 15 residues. Trimming shortened V by 5 bases and J by 0 bases, and 13 bases separated the two germline ends. CDR3 DNA: TGCGCCAGCAGTTCCCACAGGGACCTGAACACTGAAGCTTTCTTT. Translating it yields CASSSHRDLNTEAFF.

This chain joins TRBV27 and TRBJ1-1; 7 nucleotides match TRBD1. Germline-derived CDR1 and CDR2 are MNHEY and SMNVEV (reference sequence). This CDR3 has 14 amino acids. After removal of 5 bases from V and 4 bases from J, the junction contained 7 bases not matched to a gene. The CDR3 region has the DNA TGTGCCAGCAGTCCCACCGGGGACAGCACTGAAGCTTTCTTT. This gives the protein CASSPTGDSTEAFF.

This clone was seen ten or more times. The genes are TRBV9 and TRBJ2-4; 10 bases fit TRBD2. This CDR3 comprises 15 residues. CDR1 is SGDLS and CDR2 is YYNGEE in the germline V gene. V lost 6 bases and J lost 6; bases outside the gene matches: 9. The CDR3 DNA follows: TGTGCCAGCACTCCAGAGAGCGGGAGGGTAAACATTCAGTACTTC. This translates into CASTPESGRVNIQYF.

This clone was seen more than once but under ten times. This chain joins TRBV7-2 and TRBJ2-3, with 11 bases that match TRBD2. This CDR3 contains 15 residues. Trimming removed 5 bases from V and 5 bases from J; junction bases left unmatched: 6. Germline CDR1 is SGHTA and CDR2 is FQGNSA. The CDR3 loop is CASSLTLAGGDTQYF. The CDR3 nucleotides are TGTGCCAGCAGCCTCACGCTAGCGGGAGGAGATACGCAGTATTTT.

The rearrangement uses TRBV2 and TRBJ1-2; D is perhaps TRBD1 (5 bases). Germline-derived CDR1 and CDR2 are SNHLY and FYNNEI. The length of the CDR3 is 13 residues. V shed 7 bases and J shed 3 bases, with 12 bases lying between them. The CDR3 protein is CASMKDRDYGYTF. CDR3 DNA: TGTGCCAGCATGAAAGACAGAGACTATGGCTACACCTTC.